The 31 T cell receptor beta chains in this list originate from one sample, sequenced in a study of cytomegalovirus exposure and HLA in healthy donors. Researchers ran the PCR with 60 Vbeta and 13 Jbeta primers. Sequenced by immunoSEQ multiplex PCR; TCRdb stores in-frame clones only, minus some. The table lists 150,000 to 180,000 clones, approximately 74% of them singletons. Sequencing was performed on PBMCs. The receptors were gathered from a man aged 30 to 45 in good health and CMV-seronegative.

This sequence joins TRBV5-6 and TRBJ1-6; D remains ambiguous. The CDR3 is 13 amino acids. Between the trimmed V and J ends, which lost 2 bases and 8 bases, there was a span of 8 bases. CDR1 is SGHDT and CDR2 is YYEEEE in the germline V gene. DNA of the CDR3: TGTGCCAGCAGCTTTAACGCAGATTCACCCCTCCACTTT. Protein: CASSFNADSPLHF.

The V gene is TRBV5-6, the J gene TRBJ2-5; 8 nucleotides match TRBD2. The V segment lost 2 bases and the J segment 1 base; nucleotides outside the gene matches: 4. Germline lookup yields CDR1 SGHDT and CDR2 YYEEEE. The CDR3 consists of 15 residues. CDR3 amino acids: CASSLAGTSQETQYF. CDR3 nucleotides: TGTGCCAGCAGCTTAGCCGGGACTAGCCAAGAGACCCAGTACTTC.

The chain links TRBV7-9 to TRBJ1-1; D unclear. V was cut by 6 bases and J by 7 bases, with 12 bases left in between. Germline CDR1 and CDR2: SEHNR and FQNEAQ (reference sequence). This CDR3 contains 12 residues. The CDR3 nucleotides read TGTGCCAGCAGGGATCCGGGGAGTGAAGCTTTCTTT. The encoded protein is CASRDPGSEAFF.

This clone is a singleton in its sample. The rearrangement links TRBV7-2 to TRBJ1-3; 7 bases map to TRBD1. Germline-derived CDR1 and CDR2 are SGHTA and FQGNSA. The CDR3 length is 15 residues. The V segment lost 5 bases and the J segment 0 bases; nucleotides outside the gene matches: 4. The CDR3 here is CASSRGQNSGNTIYF. DNA for the CDR3: TGTGCCAGCAGCAGGGGACAGAACTCTGGAAACACCATATATTTT.

In this sample, this clone turned up a few times. The genes are TRBV6-1 and TRBJ2-5, with D possibly being TRBD2 (7 bases). Germline lookup yields CDR1 MNHNS and CDR2 SASEGT. The CDR3 is made up of 15 amino acids. The V and J ends lost 0 bases and 5 bases respectively, with 13 bases between them. The chain's CDR3 is CASSEAGGAYETQYF. In nucleotides, the CDR3 is TGTGCCAGCAGTGAAGCAGGGGGGGCTTATGAGACCCAGTACTTC.

This sequence joins TRBV6-6 and TRBJ1-1; D is perhaps TRBD1 (5 bases). The CDR3 runs 15 residues. V shed 2 bases and J shed 3 bases, with 13 bases lying between them. Germline V gene data show CDR1 as MNHNY and CDR2 as SVGAGI (reference sequence). In DNA, the CDR3 is TGTGCCAGCAGTTACCCGGGGGAGGGGCACACTGAAGCTTTCTTT. It encodes CASSYPGEGHTEAFF.

The chain has TRBV5-4 and TRBJ2-3, with 8 bases fitting TRBD2. Germline V gene sequence: CDR1 SGHNT, CDR2 YYREEE (reference sequence). With 4 bases clipped from V and 5 bases from J, the junction kept 12 bases outside the gene matches. This CDR3 contains 16 residues. CDR3: CASSPLGRGGGDTQYF. CDR3 DNA: TGTGCCAGCAGCCCCTTGGGTCGGGGGGGCGGAGATACGCAGTATTTT.

V and J are TRBV13 and TRBJ1-5; no clear D gene. From germline, CDR1 is PRHDT and CDR2 FYEKMQ (reference sequence). There are 12 residues in the CDR3. The V gene lost 4 bases and the J gene lost 4 bases, with 5 bases spanning the gap. The CDR3 nucleotides read TGTGCCAGCAGCTCCTATAATCAGCCCCAGCATTTT. Its protein product is CASSSYNQPQHF.

The chain carries TRBV19 and TRBJ2-2; D is unresolved. Germline V gives CDR1 LNHDA, CDR2 SQIVND (reference sequence). The V end was cut by 4 bases, the J end by 3 bases, with 3 bases between. This CDR3 contains 12 residues. The CDR3 reads CASSTHTGELFF. In nucleotides, the CDR3 is TGTGCCAGTAGTACTCACACCGGGGAGCTGTTTTTT.

This clone was seen a handful of times. CDR3 nucleotide sequence: TGTGCCAGCAGCCCATCGGGGTTTAATGAAAAACTGTTTTTT. It specifies CASSPSGFNEKLFF. The rearrangement links TRBV2 to TRBJ1-4; D is undetermined. V lost 6 bases and J 4 bases, leaving 12 bases between the germline ends. Germline CDR1 is SNHLY and CDR2 is FYNNEI. The CDR3 has 14 residues.

This rearrangement joins TRBV9 to TRBJ1-2; D is unclear. The germline V and J ends were trimmed by 0 bases and 4 bases, with 7 bases remaining between them. Germline loops: CDR1 SGDLS, CDR2 YYNGEE. The CDR3 sequence is 13 residues long. This CDR3 is CASSVGSAYGYTF. CDR3 sequence (DNA): TGTGCCAGCAGCGTAGGGAGTGCCTATGGCTACACCTTC.

This clone was detected a few times. The V and J genes are TRBV4-2 and TRBJ1-1, with unresolved D. CDR3 length: 16 amino acids. Trimming removed 0 bases at V and 0 bases at J, with 11 bases between. Germline assignment: CDR1 LGHNA and CDR2 YNFKEQ. DNA of the CDR3: TGTGCCAGCAGCCAAGACAGTTATTCCATGAACACTGAAGCTTTCTTT. Its translation: CASSQDSYSMNTEAFF.

The genes are TRBV30 and TRBJ2-7; D may be TRBD2 (7 bases). This CDR3 is 12 amino acids long. V was shortened by 3 bases and J by 4 bases, with 10 bases between the two germline ends. Per germline, CDR1 GTSNPN and CDR2 SVGIG (reference sequence). The CDR3 DNA follows: TGTGCCTGGAGCGGGGGGCCTTACGAGCAGTACTTC. Translated: CAWSGGPYEQYF.

The chain is built from TRBV18 and TRBJ1-1; no clear D gene. CDR1 KGHSH and CDR2 LQKENI come from the germline V gene. Deletions cut 2 bases from V and 4 bases from J, with 5 bases between. This CDR3 region has 12 residues. The CDR3, as DNA: TGTGCCAGCTCACCAGAAGCCACTGAAGCTTTCTTT. This sequence encodes CASSPEATEAFF.

This rearrangement joins TRBV5-6 to TRBJ2-5; possibly TRBD1 for D (6 bases). The V gene's germline CDR1 is SGHDT and CDR2 YYEEEE. V lost 3 bases and J lost 4, with 10 bases in between. This CDR3 region has 13 residues. CDR3 amino acids: CASSWRGGETQYF. The CDR3 nucleotides are TGTGCCAGCAGCTGGAGAGGGGGAGAGACCCAGTACTTC. Complete variable domain (other parts from reference TRBV5-6 and TRBJ2-5): DAGVTQSPTHLIKTRGQQVTLRCSPKSGHDTVSWYQQALGQGPQFIFQYYEEEERQRGNFPDRFSGHQFPNYSSELNVNALLLGDSALYLCASSWRGGETQYFGPGTRLLVL.

The rearrangement links TRBV29-1 to TRBJ1-2; 9 nucleotides line up with TRBD1. Germline CDR1 and CDR2: SQVTM and ANQGSEA. The CDR3 loop spans 15 amino acids. The junction had 10 bases not matched to a gene; V was cut back by 4 bases and J by 4 bases. For the CDR3, the DNA is TGCAGCGTTGCGACAGGGGGGTCTAACATCTATGGCTACACCTTC. Protein sequence: CSVATGGSNIYGYTF.

Notes on this clone: Mismatch with germline at one junction end may stem from a read error. The chain combines TRBV7-9 with TRBJ2-7; D might be TRBD1 (6 bases). CDR1 and CDR2 (germline): SEHNR, FQNEAQ (reference sequence). The CDR3 length is 16 residues. The CDR3 spells CSSSPPPTGRSYEQYF. The CDR3 coding sequence is TGTTCCAGCAGCCCCCCCCCGACAGGACGCTCCTACGAGCAGTACTTC.

This clone was found a few times. This sequence joins TRBV5-4 and TRBJ1-2; D perhaps matches TRBD1 (5 bases). The V gene's germline CDR1 is SGHNT and CDR2 YYREEE (reference sequence). V lost 4 bases, J lost 0 bases, and 13 bases lay in between. The CDR3 contains 15 residues. The CDR3 sequence: CASSPGGIANYGYTF. The CDR3 nucleotides read TGTGCCAGCAGCCCCGGGGGGATAGCTAACTATGGCTACACCTTC.

The chain recombines TRBV7-2 with TRBJ1-5; TRBD1 matches at 9 bases. The V and J ends lost 4 bases and 0 bases, in that order; junction bases with no gene match: 1. In germline, CDR1 is SGHTA, CDR2 FQGNSA. This CDR3 region has 15 residues. CDR3 in amino acids: CASSWDRVSNQPQHF. The CDR3 DNA follows: TGTGCCAGCAGCTGGGACAGGGTTAGCAATCAGCCCCAGCATTTT.

The V call is TRBV5-1, the J call TRBJ2-2, with 8 bases identical to TRBD1. The CDR3 is made up of 16 amino acids. Germline V gives CDR1 SGHRS, CDR2 YFSETQ. V lost 1 base to trimming and J lost 2 bases; unmatched junction nucleotides: 4. CDR3 in DNA: TGCGCCAGCAGCTTGCCAGGGGGCGTTAACACCGGGGAGCTGTTTTTT. This sequence encodes CASSLPGGVNTGELFF. Supplemented by reference TRBV5-1 and TRBJ2-2, the full variable domain reads KAGVTQTPRYLIKTRGQQVTLSCSPISGHRSVSWYQQTPGQGLQFLFEYFSETQRNKGNFPGRFSGRQFSNSRSEMNVSTLELGDSALYLCASSLPGGVNTGELFFGEGSRLTVL.

This rearrangement joins TRBV4-1 to TRBJ1-6; no reliable D call. The CDR3 has 16 residues. The V and J ends lost 4 bases and 10 bases respectively, with 20 bases between them. Germline CDR1 MGHRA, CDR2 YSYEKL. The CDR3 loop is CASSLGTQASQSPLHF. CDR3 sequence (DNA): TGCGCCAGCAGCCTTGGAACGCAGGCCTCCCAATCACCCCTCCACTTT.

The chain couples TRBV15 to TRBJ2-1, with D possibly matching TRBD2 (6 bases). V shed 4 bases and J shed 6 bases, with 13 bases lying between them. The CDR3 covers 14 residues. Germline V CDR1 and CDR2: LNHNV, YYDKDF (reference sequence). CDR3 amino acids: CATSKPGGSNEQFF. As DNA, the CDR3 is TGTGCCACCAGCAAACCTGGGGGGTCCAATGAGCAGTTCTTC.

The rearrangement joins TRBV29-1 to TRBJ1-2; D perhaps matches TRBD1 (6 bases). There are 14 residues in the CDR3. Trimming shortened V by 7 bases and J by 4 bases, and 19 bases separated the two germline ends. Germline V gives CDR1 SQVTM, CDR2 ANQGSEA. CDR3 residues: CSGNAGGAGYGYTF. In DNA, the CDR3 is TGCAGCGGGAACGCGGGGGGCGCCGGCTATGGCTACACCTTC.

The chain couples TRBV28 to TRBJ2-5; D possibly corresponds to TRBD1 (6 bases). Germline CDR1 reads MDHEN; CDR2 reads SYDVKM. The germline V and J ends were trimmed by 5 bases and 5 bases, with 15 bases remaining between them. The CDR3 has 14 amino acids. The CDR3 nucleotides are TGTGCCAGCAGTCCCGACAGGAGGCGGGAGACCCAGTACTTC. Residues: CASSPDRRRETQYF. Full variable domain (rest looked up from reference TRBV28 and TRBJ2-5): DVKVTQSSRYLVKRTGEKVFLECVQDMDHENMFWYRQDPGLGLRLIYFSYDVKMKEKGDIPEGYSVSREKKERFSLILESASTNQTSMYLCASSPDRRRETQYFGPGTRLLVL.

This clone has just a few counts. V is TRBV7-6 and J is TRBJ2-7; TRBD1 is a possible D gene (6 bases). CDR1 and CDR2 (germline): SGHVS, FNYEAQ. The CDR3 has 13 residues. The V end was cut by 5 bases, the J end by 6 bases, with 14 bases between. The CDR3 region has the DNA TGTGCCAGCAGCCCAGGGGTCCCCGGCGAGCAGTACTTC. Amino acid sequence: CASSPGVPGEQYF. The whole variable domain, remainder taken from reference TRBV7-6 and TRBJ2-7, is GAGVSQSPRYKVTKRGQDVALRCDPISGHVSLYWYRQALGQGPEFLTYFNYEAQQDKSGLPNDRFSAERPEGSISTLTIQRTEQRDSAMYRCASSPGVPGEQYFGPGTRLTVT.

This clone appeared once. The genes are TRBV7-8 and TRBJ1-1; D ambiguous. The CDR3 sequence is 19 residues long. V lost 2 bases and J 4 bases, leaving 26 bases between the germline ends. Germline CDR1 is SGHVS and CDR2 is FQNEAQ. As DNA, the CDR3 is TGTGCCAGCAGCTTATATATTTCCGCGGATCGAGGGTTGGGCACTGAAGCTTTCTTT. It specifies CASSLYISADRGLGTEAFF.

The V gene is TRBV5-4, the J gene TRBJ2-1; D is possibly TRBD2 (6 bases). This CDR3 has 16 amino acids. Germline V lookup: CDR1 SGHNT, CDR2 YYREEE (reference sequence). Trimming took off 4 bases at V and 4 bases at J, with 18 bases between the two ends. The CDR3 sequence: CASSLTAGPGYNEQFF. In DNA, the CDR3 is TGTGCCAGCAGCCTCACAGCGGGCCCAGGGTACAATGAGCAGTTCTTC.

V and J are TRBV7-9 and TRBJ1-2; 7 nucleotides agree with TRBD1. Looked up from germline, CDR1 is SEHNR and CDR2 is FQNEAQ (reference sequence). V trimming: 3 bases; J trimming: 8 bases; junction bases outside the gene matches: 18. This CDR3 contains 17 residues. CDR3 amino acids: CASSFPGGGLPHDGYTF. DNA for the CDR3: TGTGCCAGCAGCTTTCCGGGAGGGGGCCTGCCCCATGACGGCTACACCTTC.

The rearrangement links TRBV11-2 to TRBJ2-5, with a possible D match to TRBD2 (6 bases). The germline CDR1 and CDR2 sequences are SGHAT and FQNNGV. Trimming stripped 5 bases from V and 6 bases from J, with 13 bases between. The CDR3 is 13 residues long. The CDR3 is CASSEVGGQTQYF. The CDR3 coding sequence is TGTGCCAGCAGCGAGGTGGGGGGACAGACCCAGTACTTC.

The table lists this clone with a few counts. The J gene is TRBJ1-5, the V gene TRBV19; possible D gene TRBD1, 6 bases. Germline lookup yields CDR1 LNHDA and CDR2 SQIVND (reference sequence). Trimming stripped 2 bases from V and 5 bases from J, with 16 bases between. The CDR3 contains 16 residues. In DNA, the CDR3 is TGTGCCAGTAGTATATCGGGGGGCAGGGTTGATCAGCCCCAGCATTTT. Translation gives CASSISGGRVDQPQHF.

The chain has TRBV7-3 and TRBJ2-5; 7 nucleotides line up with TRBD2. The CDR3 loop spans 14 amino acids. Germline V gene data show CDR1 as SGHTA and CDR2 as FQGTGA. J lost 6 bases, V lost 1 base, and 5 bases had no gene match. The CDR3 DNA follows: TGTGCCAGCAGCTTAAGCGGGGGTATAAAGACCCAGTACTTC. Protein: CASSLSGGIKTQYF.